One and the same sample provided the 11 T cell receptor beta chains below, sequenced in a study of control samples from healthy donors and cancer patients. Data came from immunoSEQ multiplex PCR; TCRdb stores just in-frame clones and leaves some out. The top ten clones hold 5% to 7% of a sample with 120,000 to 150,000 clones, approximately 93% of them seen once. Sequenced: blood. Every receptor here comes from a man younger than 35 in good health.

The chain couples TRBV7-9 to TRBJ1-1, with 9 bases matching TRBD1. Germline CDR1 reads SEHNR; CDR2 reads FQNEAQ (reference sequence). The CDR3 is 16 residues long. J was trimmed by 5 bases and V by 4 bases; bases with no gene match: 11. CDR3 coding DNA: TGTGCCAGCAGCTGGTCGCGGACAGGGGTGGGGACTGAAGCTTTCTTT. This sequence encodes CASSWSRTGVGTEAFF.

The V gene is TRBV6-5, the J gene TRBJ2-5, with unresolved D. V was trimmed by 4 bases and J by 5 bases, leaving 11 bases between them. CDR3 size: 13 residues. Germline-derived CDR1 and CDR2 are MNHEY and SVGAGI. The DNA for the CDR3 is TGTGCCAGCAGTTCTAGTTTAAGGGAGACCCAGTACTTC. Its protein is CASSSSLRETQYF.

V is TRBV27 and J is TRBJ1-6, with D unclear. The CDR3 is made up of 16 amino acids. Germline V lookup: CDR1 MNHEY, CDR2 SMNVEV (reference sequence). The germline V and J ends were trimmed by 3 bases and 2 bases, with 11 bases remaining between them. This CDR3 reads CASSLPPGPYNSPLHF. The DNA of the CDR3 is TGTGCCAGCAGTTTGCCCCCCGGCCCCTATAATTCACCCCTCCACTTT.

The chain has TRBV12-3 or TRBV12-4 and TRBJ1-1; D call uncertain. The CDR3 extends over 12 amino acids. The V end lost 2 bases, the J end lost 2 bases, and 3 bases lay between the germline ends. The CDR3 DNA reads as TGTGCCAGCAGTTTAACCAACACTGAAGCTTTCTTT. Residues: CASSLTNTEAFF.

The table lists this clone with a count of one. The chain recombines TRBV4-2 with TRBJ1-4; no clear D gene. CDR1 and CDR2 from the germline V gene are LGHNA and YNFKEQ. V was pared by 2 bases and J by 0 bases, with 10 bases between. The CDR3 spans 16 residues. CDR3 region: CASSQFGRTTNEKLFF. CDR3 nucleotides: TGTGCCAGCAGCCAATTCGGGAGAACAACTAATGAAAAACTGTTTTTT.

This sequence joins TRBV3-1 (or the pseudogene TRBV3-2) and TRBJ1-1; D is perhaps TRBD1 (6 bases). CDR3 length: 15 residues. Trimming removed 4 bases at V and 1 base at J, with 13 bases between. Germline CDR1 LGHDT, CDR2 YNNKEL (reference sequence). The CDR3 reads CASSLGGGANTEAFF. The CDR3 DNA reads TGTGCCAGCAGCCTGGGAGGGGGTGCGAACACTGAAGCTTTCTTT.

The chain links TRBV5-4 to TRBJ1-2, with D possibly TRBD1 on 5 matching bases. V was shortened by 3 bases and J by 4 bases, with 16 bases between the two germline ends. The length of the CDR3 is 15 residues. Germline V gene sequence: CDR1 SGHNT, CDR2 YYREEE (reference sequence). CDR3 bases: TGTGCCAGCAGCTCCAAACAGGCCGGCGGCTATGGCTACACCTTC. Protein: CASSSKQAGGYGYTF.

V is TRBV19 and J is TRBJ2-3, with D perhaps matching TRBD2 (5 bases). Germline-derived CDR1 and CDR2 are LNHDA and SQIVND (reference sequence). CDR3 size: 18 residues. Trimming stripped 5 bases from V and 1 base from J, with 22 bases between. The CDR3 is CASSLPSSGSLGTDTQYF. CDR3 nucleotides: TGTGCCAGTAGTCTCCCCTCTTCGGGGTCCCTAGGCACAGATACGCAGTATTTT.

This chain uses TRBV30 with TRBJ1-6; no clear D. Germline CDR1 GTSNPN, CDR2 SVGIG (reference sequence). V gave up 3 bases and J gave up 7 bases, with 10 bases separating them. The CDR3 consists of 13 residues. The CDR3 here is CAWRGTANSPLHF. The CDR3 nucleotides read TGTGCCTGGAGGGGTACAGCAAATTCACCCCTCCACTTT.

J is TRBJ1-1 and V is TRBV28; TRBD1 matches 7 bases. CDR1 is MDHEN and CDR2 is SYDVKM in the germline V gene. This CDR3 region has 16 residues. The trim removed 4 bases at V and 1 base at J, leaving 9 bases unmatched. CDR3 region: CASSSLTTGRNTEAFF. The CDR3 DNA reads TGTGCCAGCAGTTCTTTAACGACAGGGCGGAACACTGAAGCTTTCTTT.

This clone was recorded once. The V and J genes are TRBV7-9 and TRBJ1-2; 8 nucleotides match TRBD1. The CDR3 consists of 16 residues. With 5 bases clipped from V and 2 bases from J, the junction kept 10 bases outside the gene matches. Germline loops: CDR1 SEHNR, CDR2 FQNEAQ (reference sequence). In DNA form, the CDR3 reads TGTGCCAGCAGCCTTGACGGACAGGGTAGAAACTATGGCTACACCTTC. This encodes CASSLDGQGRNYGYTF.